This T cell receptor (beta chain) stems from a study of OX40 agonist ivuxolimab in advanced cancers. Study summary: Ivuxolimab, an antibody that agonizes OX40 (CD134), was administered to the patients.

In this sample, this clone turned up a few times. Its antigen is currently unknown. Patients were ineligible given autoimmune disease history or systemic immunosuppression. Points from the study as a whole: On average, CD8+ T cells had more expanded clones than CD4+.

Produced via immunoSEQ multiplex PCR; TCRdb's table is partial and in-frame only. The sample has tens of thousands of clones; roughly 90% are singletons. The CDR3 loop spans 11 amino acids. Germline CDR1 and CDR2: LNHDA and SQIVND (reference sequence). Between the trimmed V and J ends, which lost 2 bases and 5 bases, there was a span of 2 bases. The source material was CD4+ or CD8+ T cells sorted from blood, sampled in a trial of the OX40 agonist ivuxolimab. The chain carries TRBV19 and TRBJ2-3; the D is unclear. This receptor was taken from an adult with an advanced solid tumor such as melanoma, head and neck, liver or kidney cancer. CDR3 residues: CASSILDTQYF. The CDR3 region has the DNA TGTGCCAGTAGTATACTAGATACGCAGTATTTT.